The present T cell receptor (beta chain) was sequenced within a study of PD-L1 blockade in urothelial cancer. Whole-study context: Each participant's history included 0 to 3 prior chemotherapy regimens.

This clone came up a few times. The antigen is undetermined. Profiling relied on immunoSEQ multiplex PCR, and the TCRdb table lists in-frame clones only, not all of them. The table lists over 75,000 clones, approximately 88% of them singletons. Sample time point: pretreatment peripheral blood. The germline V and J ends were trimmed by 6 bases and 7 bases, with 12 bases remaining between them. The CDR3 contains 12 residues. CDR1 MNHNS and CDR2 SASEGT come from the germline V gene. Study-wide results and limits: Lower pretreatment blood TCR clonality, under the median, predicted better survival, researchers reported.

Sequencing used PBMCs, obtained around atezolizumab (anti-PD-L1) treatment. The J gene is TRBJ2-5, the V gene TRBV6-1, with D possibly matching TRBD2 (6 bases). The source of this sequence is a woman of 80 years or more with urothelial cancer. The CDR3 is CASRGLVGTQYF. The CDR3 nucleotides read TGTGCCAGCAGGGGACTCGTGGGGACCCAGTACTTC.